This T cell receptor (beta chain) was documented in a study of metastatic and nonmetastatic thyroid tumors. Across the study: It was across blood and tumor or nodule tissue from malignant and benign thyroid patients that repertoires were compared.

J was trimmed by 4 bases and V by 5 bases; bases with no gene match: 11. The CDR3 is 16 amino acids. Germline values: CDR1 MDHEN, CDR2 SYDVKM. Study-wide points: According to reports, the diversity of TCR beta was significantly higher in malignant thyroid tumors than in benign nodules, and this held in both blood and tumor samples.

A note on this clone: As yet, its antigen is unknown.

TCRdb re-analyzed the PCR reads through MiXCR. The table shows approximately 40,000 clones, with under 25% occurring only once. Thyroid surgery was preceded by no treatment in any patient. This receptor was identified in a female donor with papillary thyroid cancer or a benign thyroid nodule (not recorded which). Some clones in this sample may be carry-over from other donors' samples. The gene calls are TRBV28 and TRBJ2-7, with 10 bases matching TRBD1. Sequencing was carried out using blood. The CDR3 spells CASSLRTGGGSYEQYF. The DNA of the CDR3 is TGTGCCAGCAGTCTTAGGACAGGGGGAGGTTCTTACGAGCAGTACTTC. The entire variable domain, with the rest obtained from reference TRBV28 and TRBJ2-7, is as follows: DVKVTQSSRYLVKRTGEKVFLECVQDMDHENMFWYRQDPGLGLRLIYFSYDVKMKEKGDIPEGYSVSREKKERFSLILESASTNQTSMYLCASSLRTGGGSYEQYFGPGTRLTVT.